A selection of T cell receptor beta chains follows, all from one sample in a study of blood T cell repertoires in COVID-19. Profiled with immunoSEQ multiplex PCR; TCRdb holds only in-frame clones, not every one. The sample shows some 390,000 clones, around 86% of them seen only once. What was sequenced was peripheral blood. These receptors were obtained from a human donor in a cohort sampled during active COVID-19. Each CDR3 is given with its conserved first and last residue. Each record gives: D gene, V gene, clone size, J gene, CDR3 protein, CDR3 DNA. A D gene is named only where the DNA matches it firmly. A row's size may be missing; if present it is once, few, many or a size class.

TRBD1	TRBV24-1	.	TRBJ2-1	CATSASDRGYNEQFF	TGTGCCACCAGTGCCTCGGACAGGGGGTACAATGAGCAGTTCTTC
.	TRBV6-5	.	TRBJ2-7	CAIPGARGPGEQYF	TGTGCCATTCCGGGCGCCCGCGGGCCGGGAGAGCAGTACTTC
.	TRBV10-3	.	TRBJ1-4	CAISVSRETNEKLFF	TGTGCCATCAGCGTGTCTCGGGAGACTAATGAAAAACTGTTTTTT
.	TRBV5-6	.	TRBJ1-2	CASSPPGGSYGYTF	TGTGCCAGCAGCCCGCCAGGAGGGTCCTATGGCTACACCTTC
TRBD2	TRBV9	.	TRBJ2-7	CASIVGLAVYEQYF	TGTGCCAGCATCGTGGGACTAGCGGTCTACGAGCAGTACTTC
.	TRBV3-1/TRBV3-2	.	TRBJ2-4	CASGPGGGDIAKNIQYF	TGTGCATCAGGCCCGGGGGGCGGTGACATAGCCAAAAACATTCAGTACTTC
TRBD1	TRBV2	few	TRBJ1-6	CAREEGQGLGTLHF	TGTGCCAGGGAAGAAGGACAGGGTCTGGGGACCCTCCACTTT
.	TRBV10-3	once	TRBJ1-1	CAISGSVNTEAFF	TGTGCCATCAGTGGTTCGGTGAACACTGAAGCTTTCTTT
.	TRBV19	.	TRBJ1-1	CASSTFLLDWNTEAFF	TGTGCCAGTAGTACCTTTCTGCTGGACTGGAACACTGAAGCTTTCTTT
.	TRBV7-2	.	TRBJ2-1	CASSPPAGRGGGNEQFF	TGTGCCAGCAGCCCCCCGGCGGGACGGGGAGGTGGCAATGAGCAGTTCTTC
.	TRBV7-6	.	TRBJ2-7	CASSLVPGDYEQYF	TGTGCCAGCAGCTTAGTTCCAGGTGACTACGAGCAGTACTTC
.	TRBV5-5	.	TRBJ2-5	CASSLSAETDQETQYF	TGTGCCAGCAGCTTGTCCGCGGAGACAGACCAAGAGACCCAGTACTTC
TRBD1	TRBV3-1/TRBV3-2	.	TRBJ1-2	CASSRTGTGFYYGYTF	TGTGCCAGCAGCCGGACCGGGACAGGATTTTACTATGGCTACACCTTC
.	TRBV30	.	TRBJ2-7	CAWSLTRGGEQYF	TGTGCCTGGAGCCTAACGCGAGGAGGGGAGCAGTACTTC